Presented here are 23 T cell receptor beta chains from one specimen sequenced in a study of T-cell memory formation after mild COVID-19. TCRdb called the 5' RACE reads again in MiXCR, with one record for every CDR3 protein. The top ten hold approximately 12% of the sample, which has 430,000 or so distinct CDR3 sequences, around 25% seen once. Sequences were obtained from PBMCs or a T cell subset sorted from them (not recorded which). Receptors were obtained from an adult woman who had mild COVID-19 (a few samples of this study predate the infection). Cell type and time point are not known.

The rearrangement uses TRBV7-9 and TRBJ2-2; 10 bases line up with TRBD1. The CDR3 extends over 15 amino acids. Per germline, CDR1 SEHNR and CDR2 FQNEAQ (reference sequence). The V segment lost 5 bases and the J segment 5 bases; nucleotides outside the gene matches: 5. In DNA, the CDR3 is TGTGCCAGCAGCGAAGGGACAGGGGAAACCGGGGAGCTGTTTTTT. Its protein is CASSEGTGETGELFF.

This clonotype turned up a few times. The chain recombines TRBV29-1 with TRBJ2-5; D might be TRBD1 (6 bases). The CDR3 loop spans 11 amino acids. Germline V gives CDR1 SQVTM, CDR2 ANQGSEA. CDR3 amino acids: CSTGLRETQYF. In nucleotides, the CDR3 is TGCAGTACAGGGTTGCGGGAGACCCAGTACTTC.

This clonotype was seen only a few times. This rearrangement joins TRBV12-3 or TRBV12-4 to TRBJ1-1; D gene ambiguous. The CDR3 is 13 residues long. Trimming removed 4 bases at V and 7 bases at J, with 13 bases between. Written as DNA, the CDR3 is TGTGCCAGCAGTTCCCTTGGCCTCTTTGAAGCTTTCTTT. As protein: CASSSLGLFEAFF.

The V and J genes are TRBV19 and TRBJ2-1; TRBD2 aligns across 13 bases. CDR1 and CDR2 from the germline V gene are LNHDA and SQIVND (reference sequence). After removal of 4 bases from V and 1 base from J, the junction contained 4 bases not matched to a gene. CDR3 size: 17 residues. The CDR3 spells CASSTRTSGSSYNEQFF. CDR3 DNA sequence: TGTGCCAGTAGTACCCGGACTAGCGGGAGTTCCTACAATGAGCAGTTCTTC.

DNA for the CDR3: TGCGCCAGCAGCCAAGAAGGGGCGGCCTACGAGCAGTACTTC. It is translated as CASSQEGAAYEQYF. This chain joins TRBV4-1 and TRBJ2-7; a weak D match, TRBD1 (5 bases). CDR3 length: 14 amino acids. CDR1 is MGHRA, CDR2 YSYEKL, per germline. V gave up 0 bases and J gave up 2 bases, with 8 bases separating them.

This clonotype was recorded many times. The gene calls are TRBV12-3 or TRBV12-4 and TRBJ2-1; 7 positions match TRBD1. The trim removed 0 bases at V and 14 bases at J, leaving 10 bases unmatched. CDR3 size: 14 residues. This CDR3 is CASSLASAGTEEFF. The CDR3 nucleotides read TGTGCCAGCAGTTTAGCGTCTGCTGGGACAGAGGAGTTCTTC.

CDR3 DNA: TGTGCCAGCAGCTATAGCGGGGGAAGGGACAATGAGCAGTTCTTC. It encodes CASSYSGGRDNEQFF. This chain links TRBV7-8 with TRBJ2-1; TRBD2 agrees at 9 bases. This CDR3 has 15 amino acids. The germline CDR1 and CDR2 sequences are SGHVS and FQNEAQ. J gave up 5 bases and V 4 bases, and 6 bases lay outside the gene matches.

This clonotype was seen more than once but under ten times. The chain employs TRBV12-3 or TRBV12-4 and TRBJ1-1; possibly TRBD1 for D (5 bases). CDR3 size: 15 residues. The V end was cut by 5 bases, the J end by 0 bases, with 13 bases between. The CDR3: CASSLRGTVNTEAFF. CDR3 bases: TGTGCCAGCAGTCTAAGAGGGACGGTGAACACTGAAGCTTTCTTT.

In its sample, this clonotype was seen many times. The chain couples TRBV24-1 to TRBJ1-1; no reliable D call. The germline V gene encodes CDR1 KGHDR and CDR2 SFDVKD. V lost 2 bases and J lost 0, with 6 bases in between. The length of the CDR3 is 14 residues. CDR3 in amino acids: CATSDSGMNTEAFF. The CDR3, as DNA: TGTGCCACCAGTGATTCTGGAATGAACACTGAAGCTTTCTTT.

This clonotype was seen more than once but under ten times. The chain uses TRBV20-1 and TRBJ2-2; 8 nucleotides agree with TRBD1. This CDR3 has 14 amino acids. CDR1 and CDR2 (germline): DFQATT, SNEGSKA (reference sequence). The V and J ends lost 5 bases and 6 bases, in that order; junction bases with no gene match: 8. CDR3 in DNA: TGCAGTGCTGTAGACAGGGGAGGCGCCGGGGAGCTGTTTTTT. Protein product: CSAVDRGGAGELFF.

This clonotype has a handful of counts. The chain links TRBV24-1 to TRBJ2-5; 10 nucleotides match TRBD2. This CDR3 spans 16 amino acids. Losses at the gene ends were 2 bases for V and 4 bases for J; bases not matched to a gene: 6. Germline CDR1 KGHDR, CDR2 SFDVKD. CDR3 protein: CATSDSSGRARETQYF. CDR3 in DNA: TGTGCCACCAGTGATTCAAGCGGGAGGGCGAGAGAGACCCAGTACTTC.

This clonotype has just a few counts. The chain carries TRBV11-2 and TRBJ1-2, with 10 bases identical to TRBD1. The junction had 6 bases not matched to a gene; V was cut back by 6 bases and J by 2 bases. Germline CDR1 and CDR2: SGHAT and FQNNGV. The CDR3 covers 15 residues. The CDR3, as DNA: TGTGCCAGCAGTCAAGCGGGACAGGGGAACTATGGCTACACCTTC. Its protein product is CASSQAGQGNYGYTF.

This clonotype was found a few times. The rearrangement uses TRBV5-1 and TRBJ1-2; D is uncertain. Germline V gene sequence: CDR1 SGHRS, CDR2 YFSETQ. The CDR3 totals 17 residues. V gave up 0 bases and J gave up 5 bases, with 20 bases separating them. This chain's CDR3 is CASSLAGSRGIGYGYTF. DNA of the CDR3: TGCGCCAGCAGCTTGGCCGGCAGCAGAGGCATTGGGTATGGCTACACCTTC.

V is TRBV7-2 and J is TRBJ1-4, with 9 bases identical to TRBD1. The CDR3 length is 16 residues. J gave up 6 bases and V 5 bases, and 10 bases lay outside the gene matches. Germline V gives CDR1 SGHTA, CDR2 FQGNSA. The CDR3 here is CASSRTQQGAYEKLFF. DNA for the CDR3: TGTGCCAGCAGCCGCACCCAACAGGGGGCATATGAAAAACTGTTTTTT.

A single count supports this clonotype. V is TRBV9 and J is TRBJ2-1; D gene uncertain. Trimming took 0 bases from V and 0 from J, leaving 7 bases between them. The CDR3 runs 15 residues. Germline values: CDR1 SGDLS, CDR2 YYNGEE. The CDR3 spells CASSVGQFSYNEQFF. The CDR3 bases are TGTGCCAGCAGCGTAGGGCAGTTCTCCTACAATGAGCAGTTCTTC.

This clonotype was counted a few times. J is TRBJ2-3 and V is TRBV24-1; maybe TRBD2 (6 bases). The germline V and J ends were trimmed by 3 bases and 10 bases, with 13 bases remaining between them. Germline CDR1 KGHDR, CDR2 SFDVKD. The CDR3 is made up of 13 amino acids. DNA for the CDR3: TGTGCCACCAGTGATCCGGGACTTGTGGCGCAGTATTTT. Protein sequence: CATSDPGLVAQYF.

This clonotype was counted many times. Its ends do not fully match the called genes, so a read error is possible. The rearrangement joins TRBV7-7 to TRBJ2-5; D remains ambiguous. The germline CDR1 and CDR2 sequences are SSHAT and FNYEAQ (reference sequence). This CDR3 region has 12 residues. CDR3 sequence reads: CASSRLQETQYF. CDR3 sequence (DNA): TGTGCTAGCAGCCGATTACAAGAGACCCAGTACTTC.

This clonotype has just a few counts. The CDR3 bases are TGTGCCAGTAGTACGACGGGACAAGGGGTCACTGAAGCTTTCTTT. Translation gives CASSTTGQGVTEAFF. V and J are TRBV19 and TRBJ1-1; possible D gene TRBD1, 6 bases. CDR3 length equals 15 residues. V was cut by 4 bases and J by 4 bases, with 16 bases left in between. In germline, CDR1 is LNHDA, CDR2 SQIVND (reference sequence).

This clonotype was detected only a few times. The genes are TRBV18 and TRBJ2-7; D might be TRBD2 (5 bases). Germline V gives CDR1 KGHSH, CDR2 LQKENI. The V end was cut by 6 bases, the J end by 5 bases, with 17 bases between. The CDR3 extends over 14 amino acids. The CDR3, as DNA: TGTGCCAGCTCCCCGACGGGGTTCGGGAACGAGCAGTACTTC. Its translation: CASSPTGFGNEQYF.

The CDR3 coding sequence is TGTGCCAGCAGTGACTCCTCGAAGGGGCCGGGAGATACGCAGTATTTT. Translated: CASSDSSKGPGDTQYF. The gene calls are TRBV6-4 and TRBJ2-3, with a weak D call TRBD1 (5 bases). The V end lost 0 bases, the J end lost 5 bases, and 15 bases lay between the germline ends. The CDR3 contains 16 residues. In germline, CDR1 is MRHNA, CDR2 SNTAGT.

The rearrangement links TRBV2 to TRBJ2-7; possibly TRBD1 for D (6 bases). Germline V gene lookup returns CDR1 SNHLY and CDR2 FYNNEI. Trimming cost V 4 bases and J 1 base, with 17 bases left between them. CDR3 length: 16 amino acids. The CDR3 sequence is CASSVFGRGSSYEQYF. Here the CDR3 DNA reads TGTGCCAGCAGTGTCTTCGGTAGGGGGAGTTCCTACGAGCAGTACTTC.

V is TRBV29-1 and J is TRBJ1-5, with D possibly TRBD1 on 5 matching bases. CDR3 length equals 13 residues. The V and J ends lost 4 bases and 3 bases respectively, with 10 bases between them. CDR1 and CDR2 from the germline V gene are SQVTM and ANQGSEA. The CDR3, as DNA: TGCAGCGTTGGGACATTCGACAATCAGCCCCAGCATTTT. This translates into CSVGTFDNQPQHF.

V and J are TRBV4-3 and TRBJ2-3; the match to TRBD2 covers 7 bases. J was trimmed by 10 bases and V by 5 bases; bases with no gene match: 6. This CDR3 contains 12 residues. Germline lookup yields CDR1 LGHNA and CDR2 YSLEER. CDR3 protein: CASSGEGPAQYF. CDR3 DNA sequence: TGCGCCAGCAGCGGGGAGGGGCCCGCGCAGTATTTT.